These 22 T cell receptor beta chains were sequenced from one sample in a study of T cell responses to AZD1222 COVID-19 vaccine. This table comes from immunoSEQ multiplex PCR, and its TCRdb copy is limited to in-frame clones, with some not included. The sample lists approximately 71,000 clones; over 60% were seen once. This sample comprised peripheral blood, obtained on day 0 of AZD1222 vaccination. The receptors come from an adult in good health.

This chain uses TRBV28 with TRBJ1-2; possibly TRBD1 for D (5 bases). The CDR3 sequence is 17 residues long. CDR1 is MDHEN and CDR2 is SYDVKM in the germline V gene. V dropped 5 bases and J dropped 6 bases, with 25 bases sitting between them. In DNA form, the CDR3 reads TGTGCCAGCAGTCCCTCTATCCCGTGGGGGGATTTTAATGGCTACACCTTC. This translates into CASSPSIPWGDFNGYTF.

The chain uses TRBV19 and TRBJ1-5; D perhaps matches TRBD1 (5 bases). The CDR3 has 13 amino acids. V shed 8 bases and J shed 4 bases, with 12 bases lying between them. Germline CDR1 is LNHDA and CDR2 is SQIVND (reference sequence). The CDR3 sequence: CASVGQGNQPQHF. The CDR3, as DNA: TGTGCCAGTGTCGGGCAGGGAAATCAGCCCCAGCATTTT. The full variable domain, with the rest looked up from reference TRBV19 and TRBJ1-5, is DGGITQSPKYLFRKEGQNVTLSCEQNLNHDAMYWYRQDPGQGLRLIYYSQIVNDFQKGDIAEGYSVSREKKESFPLTVTSAQKNPTAFYLCASVGQGNQPQHFGDGTRLSIL.

The chain links TRBV7-2 to TRBJ2-5; D is possibly TRBD2 (7 bases). V was cut by 1 base and J by 4 bases, with 10 bases left in between. CDR3 length: 14 residues. Germline V gene lookup returns CDR1 SGHTA and CDR2 FQGNSA. CDR3: CASSLGGGLETQYF. The DNA for the CDR3 is TGTGCCAGCAGCTTAGGGGGGGGGCTAGAGACCCAGTACTTC.

V gene TRBV6-5 combines with J gene TRBJ2-3; D is unresolved. Germline assignment: CDR1 MNHEY and CDR2 SVGAGI. V lost 10 bases and J 2 bases, leaving 19 bases between the germline ends. This CDR3 is 15 amino acids long. The CDR3 loop reads CATTEGSQSTDTQYF. The CDR3 DNA reads TGTGCCACCACCGAAGGCAGTCAATCCACAGATACGCAGTATTTT.

This chain connects TRBV7-2 to TRBJ1-5; 9 bases line up with TRBD1. The CDR3 has 15 residues. The junction had 5 bases not matched to a gene; V was cut back by 3 bases and J by 5 bases. Germline loops: CDR1 SGHTA, CDR2 FQGNSA. The CDR3 loop reads CASSLDRGGYQPQHF. CDR3 in DNA: TGTGCCAGCAGCTTGGACAGGGGAGGTTATCAGCCCCAGCATTTT.

In this sample, this clone turned up once. The chain carries TRBV5-8 and TRBJ1-2; D not resolved. Trimming stripped 1 base from V and 5 bases from J, with 15 bases between. Germline lookup yields CDR1 SGHTS and CDR2 YDEGEE. The CDR3 has 15 amino acids. The CDR3 region has the DNA TGTGCCAGCAGCTTGCCTGCGAGGGTGAGGTATGGCTACACCTTC. This codes for CASSLPARVRYGYTF.

The chain combines TRBV3-1 (or the pseudogene TRBV3-2) with TRBJ1-1; D unresolved. The length of the CDR3 is 13 residues. Trimming cost V 4 bases and J 4 bases, with 10 bases left between them. CDR1 is LGHDT and CDR2 is YNNKEL in the germline V gene (reference sequence). In DNA, the CDR3 is TGTGCCAGCAGCCCAGGTATTGGCACTGAAGCTTTCTTT. As protein: CASSPGIGTEAFF.

The chain is built from TRBV5-1 and TRBJ1-4; no firm D call. Trimming cost V 2 bases and J 7 bases, with 12 bases left between them. The CDR3 totals 14 residues. Germline-derived CDR1 and CDR2 are SGHRS and YFSETQ. CDR3 region: CASSLGQVTEKLFF. CDR3 nucleotides: TGCGCCAGCAGCTTAGGGCAGGTAACTGAAAAACTGTTTTTT.

There are a few counts of this clone. This CDR3 is also generated by other DNA sequences in the sample. The V call is TRBV5-6, the J call TRBJ2-7, with a tentative D call TRBD1 (5 bases). The V end was cut by 0 bases, the J end by 0 bases, with 7 bases between. The germline V gene has CDR1 SGHDT and CDR2 YYEEEE. The CDR3 spans 14 residues. In DNA form, the CDR3 reads TGTGCCAGCAGCTTGGGGCAGGGCTCCTACGAGCAGTACTTC. It yields the protein CASSLGQGSYEQYF.

The chain employs TRBV10-3 and TRBJ1-3, with TRBD1 as a possible D gene (5 bases). V was shortened by 6 bases and J by 7 bases, with 13 bases between the two germline ends. The V gene's germline CDR1 is ENHRY and CDR2 SYGVKD. The CDR3 has 13 amino acids. The CDR3 protein is CAIRQGSENTIYF. CDR3 in DNA: TGTGCCATCAGGCAGGGATCAGAGAACACCATATATTTT.

This chain connects TRBV5-1 to TRBJ2-5, with D unresolved. The CDR3 loop spans 14 amino acids. Germline-derived CDR1 and CDR2 are SGHRS and YFSETQ. Deletions cut 6 bases from V and 2 bases from J, with 14 bases between. CDR3 sequence: CASKVIPLQETQYF. The CDR3 DNA follows: TGCGCCAGCAAGGTTATACCCCTGCAAGAGACCCAGTACTTC.

This chain uses TRBV5-8 with TRBJ1-1; 7 bases agree with TRBD1. V shed 4 bases and J 1 base; nucleotides not matched to a gene: 13. CDR3 length: 17 amino acids. Germline V gene data show CDR1 as SGHTS and CDR2 as YDEGEE. Here the CDR3 reads CASSILRKTGQNTEAFF. CDR3 DNA: TGTGCCAGCAGCATACTAAGGAAGACAGGGCAGAACACTGAAGCTTTCTTT.

The chain carries TRBV6-5 and TRBJ1-2; no clear D gene. Germline V gene sequence: CDR1 MNHEY, CDR2 SVGAGI. The CDR3 is made up of 12 amino acids. With 6 bases removed from V and 0 bases from J, the gap between germline ends came to 5 bases. The CDR3, as DNA: TGTGCCAGCAGGCCGGCTAACTATGGCTACACCTTC. Amino acid sequence: CASRPANYGYTF.

This clone was recorded once. The rearrangement joins TRBV5-4 to TRBJ2-3; perhaps D is TRBD1 or TRBD2 (5 bases each). Germline values: CDR1 SGHNT, CDR2 YYREEE (reference sequence). The CDR3 is 15 residues long. Trimming shortened V by 2 bases and J by 0 bases, and 10 bases separated the two germline ends. The CDR3 region is CASSFGTGSTDTQYF. The CDR3 nucleotides are TGTGCCAGCAGCTTCGGGACGGGAAGCACAGATACGCAGTATTTT.

The V call is TRBV11-2, the J call TRBJ2-1; a weak D match, TRBD1 (7 bases). The CDR3 covers 15 residues. CDR1 SGHAT and CDR2 FQNNGV come from the germline V gene. V was cut by 5 bases and J by 8 bases, with 19 bases left in between. Here the CDR3 reads CASSLIAGGGDEQFF. The CDR3 DNA sequence: TGTGCCAGCAGCCTCATCGCAGGGGGAGGAGATGAGCAGTTCTTC.

V and J are TRBV12-3 or TRBV12-4 and TRBJ2-2; D is ambiguous. The CDR3 runs 12 residues. V was shortened by 7 bases and J by 1 base, with 4 bases between the two germline ends. CDR3 coding DNA: TGTGCCAGCACTCAGAACACCGGGGAGCTGTTTTTT. Amino acids: CASTQNTGELFF.

The rearrangement uses TRBV7-9 and TRBJ1-1; no clear D. V was cut by 7 bases and J by 1 base, with 10 bases left in between. CDR3 length equals 13 residues. Germline CDR1 and CDR2: SEHNR and FQNEAQ (reference sequence). This CDR3 is CASILQTNTEAFF. The CDR3 DNA is TGTGCCAGCATTCTACAGACGAACACTGAAGCTTTCTTT.

In its sample, this clone was seen once. This chain joins TRBV2 and TRBJ1-6; 10 nucleotides align to TRBD1. This CDR3 is 15 amino acids long. V lost 6 bases and J lost 7; bases outside the gene matches: 6. CDR1 is SNHLY, CDR2 FYNNEI, per germline. The CDR3: CASSGTGVQNSPLHF. CDR3 DNA: TGTGCCAGCAGCGGGACAGGGGTCCAAAATTCACCCCTCCACTTT.

The rearrangement uses TRBV30 and TRBJ2-5, with D possibly matching TRBD2 (6 bases). V was shortened by 5 bases and J by 5 bases, with 6 bases between the two germline ends. This CDR3 is 10 amino acids long. The germline V gene has CDR1 GTSNPN and CDR2 SVGIG (reference sequence). The CDR3 is CAWGGETQYF. The CDR3 DNA reads TGTGCCTGGGGGGGGGAGACCCAGTACTTC.

The chain recombines TRBV5-1 with TRBJ1-1, with 9 nucleotides matching TRBD1. The CDR3 has 15 residues. The junction had 6 bases not matched to a gene; V was cut back by 1 base and J by 5 bases. Germline V gene sequence: CDR1 SGHRS, CDR2 YFSETQ. The DNA of the CDR3 is TGCGCCAGCAGCTTGAGTTTACAGGGGGCTACTGAAGCTTTCTTT. Its protein is CASSLSLQGATEAFF.

The V gene is TRBV11-2, the J gene TRBJ2-1; maybe TRBD1 (5 bases). This CDR3 comprises 15 residues. Germline assignment: CDR1 SGHAT and CDR2 FQNNGV. V was shortened by 1 base and J by 5 bases, with 12 bases between the two germline ends. As DNA, the CDR3 is TGTGCCAGCAGCTTAGTAGGACAAAGGCACAATGAGCAGTTCTTC. It specifies CASSLVGQRHNEQFF.

The count of this clone is one. The rearrangement uses TRBV19 and TRBJ1-5, with 8 positions matching TRBD1. V dropped 6 bases and J dropped 4; count of bases not matched to a gene: 8. Looked up from germline, CDR1 is LNHDA and CDR2 is SQIVND (reference sequence). The CDR3 spans 15 residues. CDR3 nucleotide sequence: TGTGCCAGTAGGGATCGACAGGGGTGGAATCAGCCCCAGCATTTT. The encoded protein is CASRDRQGWNQPQHF.